The 29 T cell receptor beta chains below all came from one sample that was sequenced in a study of blood T cell repertoires in COVID-19. Produced via immunoSEQ multiplex PCR; TCRdb's table is partial and in-frame only. Here the sample spans around 97,000 clones, around 90% being singletons. The sample was peripheral blood. These receptors originate from a man aged 50-59 years in a cohort sampled during active COVID-19.

V usage is TRBV19 and J usage is TRBJ1-5; D might be TRBD1 (6 bases). Germline V CDR1 and CDR2: LNHDA, SQIVND (reference sequence). The CDR3 has 16 amino acids. V gave up 3 bases and J gave up 7 bases, with 19 bases separating them. CDR3 nucleotide sequence: TGTGCCAGTAGTATCAGCTCGCTGGGGGCCGGGCAGCCCCAGCATTTT. Translating it yields CASSISSLGAGQPQHF.

This clone was counted once. CDR3 loop: CASSRDRAAGELFF. In nucleotides, the CDR3 is TGTGCCAGCAGTAGGGACAGGGCGGCCGGGGAGCTGTTTTTT. The V and J genes are TRBV2 and TRBJ2-2, with TRBD1 matching over 9 bases. Germline V gives CDR1 SNHLY, CDR2 FYNNEI. The CDR3 has 14 amino acids. The V gene end was trimmed by 5 bases and the J gene end by 6 bases; junction bases not matched to a gene: 4.

This chain joins TRBV5-5 and TRBJ2-7; 7 nucleotides agree with TRBD1. CDR1 is SGHKS and CDR2 is YYEKEE in the germline V gene (reference sequence). The CDR3 contains 14 residues. Losses at the gene ends were 3 bases for V and 3 bases for J; bases not matched to a gene: 6. CDR3 nucleotide sequence: TGTGCCAGCAGCTCTAGGGACAGAGGCTACGAGCAGTACTTC. Residues: CASSSRDRGYEQYF.

The chain couples TRBV21-1 to TRBJ2-7; TRBD1, the D gene given by the table, was not confirmed from the DNA. TRBV21-1 is classified as a pseudogene. The CDR3 length is 19 residues. The DNA of the CDR3 is TGTGCCAGCGTCCGAGGGGTGGAGAGGACAGGGCCTCCCCACTACGAGCAGTACGTC. Amino acids: CASVRGVERTGPPHYEQYV.

CDR3 loop: CASSHRQGVTYEQYF. The CDR3 DNA follows: TGTGCCAGCAGCCATCGACAGGGGGTTACCTACGAGCAGTACTTC. V is TRBV7-2 and J is TRBJ2-7; 9 positions agree with TRBD1. The CDR3 sequence is 15 residues long. V shed 5 bases and J 2 bases; nucleotides not matched to a gene: 7. Germline CDR1 SGHTA, CDR2 FQGNSA. The full variable domain, in which reference TRBV7-2 and TRBJ2-7 provide the parts outside the CDR3, is GAGVSQSPSNKVTEKGKDVELRCDPISGHTALYWYRQSLGQGLEFLIYFQGNSAPDKSGLPSDRFSAERTGGSVSTLTIQRTQQEDSAVYLCASSHRQGVTYEQYFGPGTRLTVT.

The chain joins TRBV9 to TRBJ1-3; 7 bases are a match to TRBD1. With 1 base clipped from V and 2 bases from J, the junction kept 6 bases outside the gene matches. From germline, CDR1 is SGDLS and CDR2 YYNGEE. CDR3 length: 16 residues. The CDR3 region is CASSVSQGEAGNTIYF. The CDR3 nucleotides read TGTGCCAGCAGCGTATCGCAGGGGGAGGCTGGAAACACCATATATTTT.

The V gene is TRBV13, the J gene TRBJ1-2; 10 positions match TRBD1. This CDR3 has 16 amino acids. The germline gives CDR1 PRHDT, CDR2 FYEKMQ (reference sequence). The V gene end was trimmed by 5 bases and the J gene end by 4 bases; junction bases not matched to a gene: 10. CDR3 residues: CASSLRDRGYSYGYTF. CDR3 in DNA: TGTGCCAGCAGCCTCCGGGACAGGGGATACTCCTATGGCTACACCTTC.

The rearrangement links TRBV28 to TRBJ1-1; 7 bases are a match to TRBD1. The germline CDR1 and CDR2 sequences are MDHEN and SYDVKM. The V and J ends lost 3 bases and 1 base, in that order; junction bases with no gene match: 2. CDR3 length: 14 amino acids. Here the CDR3 DNA reads TGTGCCAGCAGTTTTAGGGGGCCGAACACTGAAGCTTTCTTT. This codes for CASSFRGPNTEAFF.

The rearrangement links TRBV21-1 to TRBJ1-4; whether TRBD1, the table's D call, matches the DNA was not checked. TRBV21-1 is a pseudogene. CDR3 length equals 17 residues. For the CDR3, the DNA is TGTGCCAGCAGCAAAGGGTGGTTGGCAGGGTTGGCTGAAAAACTGTTTTTT. Its protein product is CASSKGWLAGLAEKLFF.

The chain employs TRBV7-9 and TRBJ2-5; the D gene is possibly TRBD1 (6 bases). The CDR3 is made up of 17 amino acids. CDR1 and CDR2 (germline): SEHNR, FQNEAQ (reference sequence). Trimming stripped 5 bases from V and 0 bases from J, with 19 bases between. CDR3 sequence reads: CASSPVPGQMYQETQYF. CDR3 nucleotides: TGTGCCAGCAGCCCAGTACCGGGACAAATGTACCAAGAGACCCAGTACTTC. Looking up the rest from reference TRBV7-9 and TRBJ2-5 gives the full variable domain: DTGVSQNPRHKITKRGQNVTFRCDPISEHNRLYWYRQTLGQGPEFLTYFQNEAQLEKSRLLSDRFSAERPKGSFSTLEIQRTEQGDSAMYLCASSPVPGQMYQETQYFGPGTRLLVL.

This clone was recorded once. The chain is built from TRBV28 and TRBJ1-5; D is unclear. The V gene's germline CDR1 is MDHEN and CDR2 SYDVKM. CDR3 length equals 17 residues. Trimming cost V 5 bases and J 4 bases, with 21 bases left between them. CDR3 loop: CASSIPSTQSGNQPQHF. CDR3 bases: TGTGCCAGCAGTATCCCTTCGACCCAAAGCGGGAATCAGCCCCAGCATTTT.

This clone occurred a few times. The rearrangement links TRBV7-9 to TRBJ2-7, with D possibly matching TRBD1 (5 bases). CDR3 length equals 14 residues. Germline lookup yields CDR1 SEHNR and CDR2 FQNEAQ (reference sequence). Between the trimmed V and J ends, which lost 3 bases and 2 bases, there was a span of 11 bases. The CDR3 DNA follows: TGTGCCAGCAGCTTGACAGTGAGAGCCTACGAGCAGTACTTC. This translates into CASSLTVRAYEQYF.

The V and J genes are TRBV30 and TRBJ2-1; TRBD2 is a possible D gene (5 bases). CDR1 GTSNPN and CDR2 SVGIG come from the germline V gene (reference sequence). The CDR3 contains 13 residues. V was cut by 0 bases and J by 4 bases, with 7 bases left in between. CDR3 sequence: CAWSVRGYNEQFF. DNA for the CDR3: TGTGCCTGGAGTGTACGCGGGTACAATGAGCAGTTCTTC.

This clone showed up just once. This chain uses TRBV7-2 with TRBJ1-4; maybe TRBD1 (6 bases). CDR3 length: 14 amino acids. Germline values: CDR1 SGHTA, CDR2 FQGNSA. V lost 0 bases and J lost 7, with 9 bases in between. The DNA of the CDR3 is TGTGCCAGCAGCTTAGCGAGGGGGAGTGAAAAACTGTTTTTT. Amino acids: CASSLARGSEKLFF.

This chain joins TRBV12-3 or TRBV12-4 and TRBJ2-3; unclear D gene. The germline V and J ends were trimmed by 0 bases and 5 bases, with 3 bases remaining between them. CDR3 length equals 12 residues. In nucleotides, the CDR3 is TGTGCCAGCAGTTTAGCGCGAGATACGCAGTATTTT. Protein sequence: CASSLARDTQYF.

This clone has a single count. The chain combines TRBV9 with TRBJ1-3, with D unresolved. Trimming stripped 0 bases from V and 4 bases from J, with 8 bases between. The CDR3 is 14 residues long. Per the germline V gene, CDR1 is SGDLS and CDR2 is YYNGEE. The DNA for the CDR3 is TGTGCCAGCAGCGTAGATTCCCTCGGAAACACCATATATTTT. The encoded protein is CASSVDSLGNTIYF.

This clone has a handful of counts. The J gene is TRBJ1-2, the V gene TRBV7-3; weak D call: TRBD1 (5 bases). Trimming cost V 5 bases and J 2 bases, with 12 bases left between them. CDR3 length: 14 amino acids. The germline gives CDR1 SGHTA, CDR2 FQGTGA. The CDR3 region has the DNA TGTGCCAGCAGCCCCACCGACAGAAACTATGGCTACACCTTC. As protein: CASSPTDRNYGYTF.

The chain recombines TRBV3-1 (or the pseudogene TRBV3-2) with TRBJ1-4; 8 nucleotides agree with TRBD1. Germline CDR1 is LGHDT and CDR2 is YNNKEL (reference sequence). J lost 7 bases, V lost 3 bases, and 16 bases had no gene match. The CDR3 covers 18 residues. Written as DNA, the CDR3 is TGTGCCAGCAGCCATCCCCGGACAGGGACGGGGCTAAGTGAAAAACTGTTTTTT. As protein: CASSHPRTGTGLSEKLFF.

The chain is built from TRBV14 and TRBJ1-3; D call uncertain. The CDR3 consists of 15 residues. The germline CDR1 and CDR2 sequences are SGHDN and FVKESK. The V end was cut by 3 bases, the J end by 1 base, with 10 bases between. The chain's CDR3 is CASSQSSESGNTIYF. Here the CDR3 DNA reads TGTGCCAGCAGCCAGAGCAGCGAGTCTGGAAACACCATATATTTT.

This clone has more than one count but fewer than ten. The chain is built from TRBV25-1 and TRBJ1-6; TRBD1 matches 9 bases. The CDR3 runs 13 residues. The ends lost 4 bases at V and 9 bases at J; junction bases unmatched: 1. Germline V lookup: CDR1 MGHDK, CDR2 SYGVNS. CDR3 protein: CASSGDRVSPLHF. CDR3 nucleotides: TGTGCCAGCAGTGGGGACAGGGTTTCACCCCTCCACTTT.

Here the CDR3 DNA reads TGTGCCAGCAGTAGATCCAGGGGGGTGGGCACTGAAGCTTTCTTT. Translation gives CASSRSRGVGTEAFF. The V gene is TRBV6-2 or TRBV6-3, the J gene TRBJ1-1, with TRBD1 matching over 7 bases. The CDR3 extends over 15 amino acids. The germline V gene has CDR1 MNHEY and CDR2 SVGEGT. The V segment lost 5 bases and the J segment 4 bases; nucleotides outside the gene matches: 10.

The chain links TRBV19 to TRBJ1-5; weak D call: TRBD1 (6 bases). The germline V gene has CDR1 LNHDA and CDR2 SQIVND (reference sequence). V lost 6 bases, J lost 8 bases, and 14 bases lay in between. This CDR3 contains 13 residues. Here the CDR3 DNA reads TGTGCCAGTAGGCAGGGAGGGGGGAAGCCCCAGCATTTT. Protein product: CASRQGGGKPQHF.

The rearrangement joins TRBV18 to TRBJ1-1, with TRBD1 matching 8 bases. The CDR3 contains 14 residues. CDR1 and CDR2 from the germline V gene are KGHSH and LQKENI. J was trimmed by 7 bases and V by 3 bases; bases with no gene match: 7. This chain's CDR3 is CASSPDRGKYEAFF. The CDR3 DNA reads as TGTGCCAGCTCACCCGACAGGGGAAAATATGAAGCTTTCTTT.

The V call is TRBV7-8, the J call TRBJ1-3, with no clear D. The V end lost 6 bases, the J end lost 0 bases, and 15 bases lay between the germline ends. The CDR3 loop spans 16 amino acids. Germline-derived CDR1 and CDR2 are SGHVS and FQNEAQ. CDR3 nucleotide sequence: TGTGCCAGCAGTACCCGGTCGGGTCTCTCTGGAAACACCATATATTTT. It is translated as CASSTRSGLSGNTIYF.

The CDR3 region is CASHLAGGRGEQFF. The CDR3 DNA is TGTGCCTCCCACCTAGCGGGGGGGCGGGGTGAGCAGTTCTTC. The V call is TRBV3-1 (or the pseudogene TRBV3-2), the J call TRBJ2-1; TRBD2 agrees at 12 bases. The junction had 11 bases not matched to a gene; V was cut back by 11 bases and J by 9 bases. Per the germline V gene, CDR1 is LGHDT and CDR2 is YNNKEL (reference sequence). The length of the CDR3 is 14 residues.

V and J are TRBV4-2 and TRBJ2-1; 9 bases fit TRBD2. The germline V gene encodes CDR1 LGHNA and CDR2 YNFKEQ. Unmatched junction bases numbered 10, after V lost 4 bases and J lost 9 bases. The CDR3 covers 15 residues. CDR3 sequence reads: CASSPRAGGPGEQFF. CDR3 in DNA: TGTGCCAGCAGCCCAAGGGCGGGGGGGCCGGGTGAGCAGTTCTTC.

This sequence joins TRBV3-1 (or the pseudogene TRBV3-2) and TRBJ2-7; 7 bases agree with TRBD1. Germline V gene data show CDR1 as LGHDT and CDR2 as YNNKEL (reference sequence). The CDR3 is 16 amino acids. V shed 7 bases, J shed 2 bases, and the junction held 14 bases outside the gene matches. CDR3: CASTLKKGAGPYEQYV. CDR3 nucleotides: TGTGCCAGCACCTTAAAGAAGGGGGCAGGCCCCTACGAGCAGTACGTC.

The chain joins TRBV3-1 (or the pseudogene TRBV3-2) to TRBJ1-5; maybe TRBD1 (5 bases). V gave up 0 bases and J gave up 7 bases, with 13 bases separating them. CDR1 and CDR2 from the germline V gene are LGHDT and YNNKEL (reference sequence). CDR3 length equals 15 residues. The CDR3 loop is CASSQDRRGGQPQHF. The CDR3 nucleotides read TGTGCCAGCAGCCAAGATCGGAGGGGCGGACAGCCCCAGCATTTT.

The V gene is TRBV5-1, the J gene TRBJ2-5; D is perhaps TRBD1 (5 bases). The V and J ends lost 0 bases and 5 bases respectively, with 14 bases between them. From germline, CDR1 is SGHRS and CDR2 YFSETQ. This CDR3 comprises 15 residues. The CDR3 sequence: CASSLGGAGPETQYF. As DNA, the CDR3 is TGCGCCAGCAGCTTGGGGGGCGCCGGGCCGGAGACCCAGTACTTC.